The 6 T cell receptor beta chains below come from one sample, sequenced in a study of technical replicates of blood from a few donors. Using immunoSEQ multiplex PCR, the repertoire was profiled, and TCRdb retains in-frame clones only, with some absent. Altogether about 75,000 clones are present, around 97% being singletons, with the ten largest covering under 0.2%. Sequenced: T cells isolated from PBMCs. The receptors derive from a human donor in good health.

V gene TRBV29-1 combines with J gene TRBJ1-1; 7 bases match TRBD1. V shed 4 bases and J 2 bases; nucleotides not matched to a gene: 13. The CDR3 spans 16 residues. Germline V gives CDR1 SQVTM, CDR2 ANQGSEA. The DNA of the CDR3 is TGCAGCGTTGTCGGTCGAGCAGGGGGGCTTAACACTGAAGCTTTCTTT. Translating it yields CSVVGRAGGLNTEAFF.

This clone was found once. The rearrangement uses TRBV7-9 and TRBJ1-1, with TRBD1 matching 10 bases. Germline CDR1 SEHNR, CDR2 FQNEAQ (reference sequence). The CDR3 is 17 residues long. Unmatched junction bases numbered 7, after V lost 0 bases and J lost 3 bases. In DNA, the CDR3 is TGTGCCAGCAGCTTAGCGGTAGGGACAGGGGAGGACACTGAAGCTTTCTTT. Translated, it gives CASSLAVGTGEDTEAFF.

The V and J genes are TRBV11-3 and TRBJ2-2, with 8 bases matching TRBD2. The junction had 8 bases not matched to a gene; V was cut back by 1 base and J by 7 bases. The CDR3 is 16 residues long. The V gene's germline CDR1 is SGHNT and CDR2 YENEEA. The CDR3 nucleotides are TGTGCCAGCAGCTTAGTCCAGCGGGAGATGGACGGGGAGCTGTTTTTT. It codes for CASSLVQREMDGELFF. Using reference TRBV11-3 and TRBJ2-2 for the parts outside the CDR3, the full variable domain is EAGVVQSPRYKIIEKKQPVAFWCNPISGHNTLYWYLQNLGQGPELLIRYENEEAVDDSQLPKDRFSAERLKGVDSTLKIQPAELGDSAVYLCASSLVQREMDGELFFGEGSRLTVL.

J is TRBJ2-7 and V is TRBV7-9; 11 bases are a match to TRBD2. CDR3 size: 17 residues. The V gene's germline CDR1 is SEHNR and CDR2 FQNEAQ (reference sequence). V was pared by 5 bases and J by 7 bases, with 16 bases of the junction left unmatched. The CDR3 sequence: CASSTQLTSGRGGEQYF. DNA of the CDR3: TGTGCCAGCAGCACACAACTAACTAGCGGGAGAGGGGGTGAGCAGTACTTC.

The sample holds a few counts of this clone. This chain joins TRBV5-1 and TRBJ1-1; 7 positions agree with TRBD1. The CDR3 loop spans 16 amino acids. Germline-derived CDR1 and CDR2 are SGHRS and YFSETQ. The ends lost 0 bases at V and 3 bases at J; junction bases unmatched: 8. This CDR3 is CASSLVVGRGDTEAFF. CDR3 in DNA: TGCGCCAGCAGCTTGGTAGTGGGCAGGGGGGACACTGAAGCTTTCTTT. The variable domain in full, completed from reference TRBV5-1 and TRBJ1-1, reads KAGVTQTPRYLIKTRGQQVTLSCSPISGHRSVSWYQQTPGQGLQFLFEYFSETQRNKGNFPGRFSGRQFSNSRSEMNVSTLELGDSALYLCASSLVVGRGDTEAFFGQGTRLTVV.

The chain uses TRBV15 and TRBJ1-4, with 9 bases aligning to TRBD1. Germline V lookup: CDR1 LNHNV, CDR2 YYDKDF (reference sequence). The CDR3 is 17 amino acids. The ends lost 5 bases at V and 0 bases at J; junction bases unmatched: 7. The CDR3 coding sequence is TGTGCCACCAGCGCACCGGGACAGGGATCAACTAATGAAAAACTGTTTTTT. Amino acids: CATSAPGQGSTNEKLFF.